This T cell receptor (beta chain) was obtained from a study of identical twins. TCRdb recomputed calls from the 5' RACE reads with MiXCR, one row per CDR3 protein. The sample holds about 720,000 distinct CDR3 sequences, about 20% seen once. CDR3 size: 14 residues. V was clipped by 2 bases and J by 2 bases, with 9 bases between them. There are many counts of this clonotype. The same data also went into a second study, on T cells expressing NK-cell markers.

The sequence was obtained from a woman between 18 and 30 years old in good health. Sequenced material: PBMCs. The gene calls are TRBV12-3 or TRBV12-4 and TRBJ1-1; possible D gene TRBD1, 5 bases. CDR3 loop: CASSLRQLNTEAFF. DNA of the CDR3: TGTGCCAGCAGTTTAAGACAGCTCAACACTGAAGCTTTCTTT.